This TCR beta chain was captured in a study of prognosis after radiotherapy for stage I lung cancer. Findings and caveats of the study: Reduced unique TCR clone counts were recorded after stereotactic body radiation therapy, with a median of around 10,000 versus 6,500.

The authors amplified TCR beta CDR3 from genomic DNA using two-round multiplex PCR. Primers were specific to each TRBV and TRBJ gene in first-round PCR. TCRdb analysed the multiplex PCR reads with MiXCR anew, one entry per CDR3 protein. The sample lists approximately 16,000 distinct CDR3 sequences, around 45% occurring once. For this clonotype: Its target is not known. The germline gene is not matched at one end of the junction; a read error may be the cause.

Sequencing was performed on PBMCs, taken before or after stereotactic body radiation therapy (not recorded which). The sequence came from a donor over 45 with non-small cell lung cancer.

CDR3 in DNA: TGTGACAGCATGGCCGGATCCATTCGAGAGCAGTTCTTC. Translation gives CDSMAGSIREQFF. The chain recombines TRBV12-3 or TRBV12-4 with TRBJ2-1; D is uncertain. The CDR3 spans 13 residues.